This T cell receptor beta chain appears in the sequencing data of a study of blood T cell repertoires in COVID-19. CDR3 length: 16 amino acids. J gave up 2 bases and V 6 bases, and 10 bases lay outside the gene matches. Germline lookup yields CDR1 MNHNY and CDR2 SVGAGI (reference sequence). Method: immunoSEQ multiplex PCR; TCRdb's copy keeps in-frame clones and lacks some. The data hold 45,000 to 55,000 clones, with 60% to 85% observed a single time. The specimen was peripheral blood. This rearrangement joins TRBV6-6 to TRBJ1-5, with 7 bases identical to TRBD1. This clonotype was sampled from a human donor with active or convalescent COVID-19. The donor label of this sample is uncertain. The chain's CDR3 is CASSPAGTVGNQPQHF. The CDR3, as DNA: TGTGCCAGCAGCCCAGCCGGGACAGTTGGCAATCAGCCCCAGCATTTT.